The clone carrying this T cell receptor (beta chain) was seen once. Assay used: immunoSEQ multiplex PCR; TCRdb lists only in-frame clones, some missing. The sample consists of about 130,000 clones, around 90% of them appearing once. V was trimmed by 6 bases and J by 2 bases, leaving 21 bases between them. This CDR3 comprises 17 residues. Germline lookup yields CDR1 MDHEN and CDR2 SYDVKM. The data are from a study of blood T cell repertoires in COVID-19. J is TRBJ2-3 and V is TRBV28; weak D call: TRBD2 (7 bases). The sequence was collected from a man aged 50 to 59 with active COVID-19. The specimen was peripheral blood. The DNA of the CDR3 is TGTGCCAGCAGCGGAGCTGCGGGGGACACATACACAGATACGCAGTATTTT. Amino acid sequence: CASSGAAGDTYTDTQYF.